These 27 T cell receptor beta chains share one sample of origin, sequenced in a study of blood T cells in healthy people across ages (dated by TCRdb to 2015 to 2017). Preparation of the library involved 5' RACE. Sequencer: Illumina HiSeq 2500. A second PCR of roughly 7 to 12 cycles was performed with a sample-barcoded 5' primer and a J-beta primer mix. Using fastp trimming at Q25 and MiXCR clonotype assembly, TCRdb reanalyzed the public sequencing data and kept in-frame beta chains. Rows matching on CDR3 protein sequence are summarized as one entry with the most common DNA and genes. For this sample the table gives approximately 1.5 million distinct CDR3 sequences, of which less than 45% were detected only once. Of the sample, about 4% falls within the top ten clones. The sequenced material came from blood. The receptors derive from a woman in her late teens or twenties in good health.

This clonotype appeared once. This CDR3 reads CAISDFGEKLFF. The CDR3 DNA reads TGTGCCATCAGTGATTTCGGGGAAAAACTGTTTTTT. The chain combines TRBV10-3 with TRBJ1-4; no reliable D call. Germline lookup yields CDR1 ENHRY and CDR2 SYGVKD. V was trimmed by 3 bases and J by 8 bases, leaving 7 bases between them. The CDR3 has 12 amino acids.

This clonotype was seen more than once but under ten times. J is TRBJ2-3 and V is TRBV7-2; possibly TRBD2 for D (5 bases). Germline V CDR1 and CDR2: SGHTA, FQGNSA. This CDR3 spans 15 amino acids. V was shortened by 1 base and J by 4 bases, with 12 bases between the two germline ends. As DNA, the CDR3 is TGTGCCAGCAGCTTAGGCGGGCCTCCCGCAGATACGCAGTATTTT. Translated: CASSLGGPPADTQYF. The variable domain in full, completed from reference TRBV7-2 and TRBJ2-3, reads GAGVSQSPSNKVTEKGKDVELRCDPISGHTALYWYRQSLGQGLEFLIYFQGNSAPDKSGLPSDRFSAERTGGSVSTLTIQRTQQEDSAVYLCASSLGGPPADTQYFGPGTRLTVL.

This clonotype was observed many times. This chain links TRBV20-1 with TRBJ1-2; D gene uncertain. CDR3 length: 14 amino acids. The V end lost 2 bases, the J end lost 6 bases, and 16 bases lay between the germline ends. Per the germline V gene, CDR1 is DFQATT and CDR2 is SNEGSKA (reference sequence). Written as DNA, the CDR3 is TGCAGTGCTAGAACCACCCTAACAGAGAATGGCTACACCTTC. It encodes CSARTTLTENGYTF.

This clonotype was seen a single time. The V gene is TRBV5-1, the J gene TRBJ2-5; unclear D gene. The DNA matches TRBJ2-7 better at its end, which makes the J call doubtful. CDR1 and CDR2 from the germline V gene are SGHRS and YFSETQ. The CDR3 length is 14 residues. In nucleotides, the CDR3 is TGCGCCAGCAGCATTTTAGGGCCGCGATCCGAGCAGTACTTC. It translates to CASSILGPRSEQYF.

This sequence joins TRBV7-2 and TRBJ2-5; D is unresolved. Trimming shortened V by 5 bases and J by 0 bases, and 10 bases separated the two germline ends. CDR3 size: 14 residues. Germline assignment: CDR1 SGHTA and CDR2 FQGNSA. In DNA, the CDR3 is TGTGCCAGCAGCCCCCCAGCGAACCAAGAGACCCAGTACTTC. It yields the protein CASSPPANQETQYF.

Details on this clonotype: At one of its ends the junction is not consistent with the germline gene, which may arise from a read error. J is TRBJ2-3 and V is TRBV12-5; TRBD1 might be the D (6 bases). This CDR3 region has 16 residues. Germline CDR1 LGHNT, CDR2 FRNRAP. The CDR3 here is CASGSGTRPPTATQYF. CDR3 coding DNA: TGTGCTAGTGGTTCCGGGACAAGGCCTCCTACAGCTACGCAGTATTTT.

This clonotype showed up just a few times. CDR3 nucleotide sequence: TGTGCCAGCAGGACCCGGAATGGGGAAAAACTGTTTTTT. Protein product: CASRTRNGEKLFF. This chain connects TRBV6-5 to TRBJ1-4; D ambiguous. The CDR3 is 13 residues long. CDR1 is MNHEY and CDR2 is SVGAGI in the germline V gene. The V and J ends lost 6 bases and 8 bases respectively, with 13 bases between them.

The rearrangement links TRBV13 to TRBJ2-4; 7 bases map to TRBD2. In germline, CDR1 is PRHDT, CDR2 FYEKMQ (reference sequence). Losses at the gene ends were 3 bases for V and 0 bases for J; bases not matched to a gene: 2. The CDR3 consists of 15 residues. The CDR3 DNA reads TGTGCCAGCAGCTTCAGCGGGATAGCCAAAAACATTCAGTACTTC. This sequence encodes CASSFSGIAKNIQYF. Complete variable domain (other parts from reference TRBV13 and TRBJ2-4): AAGVIQSPRHLIKEKRETATLKCYPIPRHDTVYWYQQGPGQDPQFLISFYEKMQSDKGSIPDRFSAQQFSDYHSELNMSSLELGDSALYFCASSFSGIAKNIQYFGAGTRLSVL.

The table lists this clonotype with a few counts. The chain has TRBV7-2 and TRBJ2-5; 10 bases align to TRBD2. This CDR3 is 15 amino acids long. With 2 bases clipped from V and 4 bases from J, the junction kept 4 bases outside the gene matches. The germline CDR1 and CDR2 sequences are SGHTA and FQGNSA. CDR3 sequence reads: CASSLPTSGLETQYF. In nucleotides, the CDR3 is TGTGCCAGCAGCTTACCGACTAGCGGGTTAGAGACCCAGTACTTC.

This rearrangement joins TRBV7-2 to TRBJ2-5; D uncertain. This CDR3 spans 14 amino acids. With 0 bases removed from V and 5 bases from J, the gap between germline ends came to 10 bases. CDR1 is SGHTA, CDR2 FQGNSA, per germline. The CDR3 DNA reads TGTGCCAGCAGCTTAGCCCTAAGATGGGAGACCCAGTACTTC. Encoded protein: CASSLALRWETQYF.

This clonotype was seen more than once but under ten times. The CDR3 spells CSAIPRFNQPQHF. In DNA form, the CDR3 reads TGCAGTGCTATTCCGAGGTTCAATCAGCCCCAGCATTTT. This sequence joins TRBV20-1 and TRBJ1-5; D not certain. The V and J ends lost 4 bases and 3 bases respectively, with 10 bases between them. From germline, CDR1 is DFQATT and CDR2 SNEGSKA (reference sequence). This CDR3 comprises 13 residues.

The J gene is TRBJ1-1, the V gene TRBV7-3; D is perhaps TRBD1 (5 bases). There are 14 residues in the CDR3. Germline V CDR1 and CDR2: SGHTA, FQGTGA. With 2 bases removed from V and 4 bases from J, the gap between germline ends came to 11 bases. The CDR3 here is CASSLGVRGTEAFF. The DNA for the CDR3 is TGTGCCAGCAGCTTAGGAGTTAGGGGCACTGAAGCTTTCTTT.

The chain combines TRBV4-3 with TRBJ2-1; D call uncertain. V shed 0 bases and J shed 12 bases, with 12 bases lying between them. The CDR3 totals 13 residues. Germline V gene lookup returns CDR1 LGHNA and CDR2 YSLEER. The CDR3 DNA follows: TGCGCCAGCAGCCAAGAGGCTGGGCGCGCGCAGTTCTTC. It yields the protein CASSQEAGRAQFF.

The V gene is TRBV5-1, the J gene TRBJ1-6, with D possibly TRBD1 on 6 matching bases. The germline CDR1 and CDR2 sequences are SGHRS and YFSETQ. The CDR3 sequence is 12 residues long. Trimming took off 3 bases at V and 11 bases at J, with 9 bases between the two ends. The CDR3 region has the DNA TGCGCCAGCAGCTCAGGGGACCCACCCCTCCACTTT. Amino acid sequence: CASSSGDPPLHF.

This clonotype has just a few counts. V and J are TRBV4-3 and TRBJ2-3, with D perhaps being TRBD1 or TRBD2 (6 bases each). V gave up 2 bases and J gave up 4 bases, with 16 bases separating them. Germline V gene lookup returns CDR1 LGHNA and CDR2 YSLEER. There are 16 residues in the CDR3. The chain's CDR3 is CASSQPVGGVADTQYF. CDR3 nucleotides: TGCGCCAGCAGCCAACCGGTCGGGGGCGTGGCAGATACGCAGTATTTT.

The chain joins TRBV7-3 to TRBJ2-1, with D possibly matching TRBD1 (5 bases). Germline V gene lookup returns CDR1 SGHTA and CDR2 FQGTGA. The V and J ends lost 2 bases and 10 bases respectively, with 12 bases between them. CDR3 size: 13 residues. CDR3 protein: CASSLYGNREQFF. CDR3 nucleotides: TGTGCCAGCAGCTTATATGGGAACAGGGAGCAGTTCTTC.

For the CDR3, the DNA is TGTGCCAGCAGCTCGGGGTCTAGGGGGTGGACTGAAGCTTTCTTT. It encodes CASSSGSRGWTEAFF. This chain joins TRBV7-2 and TRBJ1-1; possible D gene TRBD1, 6 bases. Trimming pared 4 bases from V and 5 bases from J, leaving 17 bases between. The germline V gene encodes CDR1 SGHTA and CDR2 FQGNSA. The CDR3 sequence is 15 residues long.

A word on this clonotype: In this CDR3 the conserved last residue, phenylalanine or tryptophan, is missing, so a read error is likely. The chain combines TRBV4-1 with TRBJ2-1; D gene unclear. The CDR3 length is 16 residues. Germline V CDR1 and CDR2: MGHRA, YSYEKL. V dropped 4 bases and J dropped 0 bases, with 13 bases sitting between them. The CDR3 loop is CASSPVGRSSYNEQFL. CDR3 DNA: TGCGCCAGCAGCCCGGTTGGCCGCAGCTCCTACAATGAGCAGTTCTTA.

The chain uses TRBV7-2 and TRBJ2-1, with D possibly being TRBD2 (6 bases). The end of the DNA fits TRBJ2-7 better, so the J call may be wrong. CDR3 length: 15 amino acids. CDR1 is SGHTA and CDR2 is FQGNSA in the germline V gene. CDR3 amino acids: CASSLVADSYNEQYF. The CDR3 DNA reads as TGTGCCAGCAGCTTAGTAGCGGACTCCTACAATGAGCAGTACTTC.

This clonotype occurred once. The chain carries TRBV4-1 and TRBJ2-5, with TRBD2 matching 11 bases. Germline CDR1 is MGHRA and CDR2 is YSYEKL. The ends lost 1 base at V and 11 bases at J; junction bases unmatched: 12. The CDR3 has 16 residues. The CDR3 protein is CASSQVLAGDYNEQYF. Here the CDR3 DNA reads TGCGCCAGCAGCCAAGTACTAGCGGGGGATTACAATGAGCAGTACTTC.

The sample holds a few counts of this clonotype. The chain combines TRBV4-3 with TRBJ2-7; D ambiguous. Trimming left V 0 bases short and J 0 bases short, with 9 bases between. This CDR3 is 15 amino acids long. Per the germline V gene, CDR1 is LGHNA and CDR2 is YSLEER. As DNA, the CDR3 is TGCGCCAGCAGCCAAGATTTACAGTACTCCTACGAGCAGTACTTC. Residues: CASSQDLQYSYEQYF.

This clonotype came up once. This chain links TRBV24-1 with TRBJ1-2; 12 positions match TRBD1. This CDR3 spans 14 amino acids. V lost 2 bases and J lost 8; bases outside the gene matches: 2. Germline V lookup: CDR1 KGHDR, CDR2 SFDVKD. CDR3 nucleotides: TGTGCCACCAGTGATTCCGGGACAGGGGGCGGCTACACCTTC. Its protein product is CATSDSGTGGGYTF.

This clonotype was detected ten times or more. The rearrangement uses TRBV5-5 and TRBJ2-7; D might be TRBD1 (5 bases). Germline CDR1 and CDR2: SGHKS and YYEKEE (reference sequence). The CDR3 consists of 13 residues. Trimming left V 4 bases short and J 2 bases short, with 10 bases between. The CDR3 region has the DNA TGTGCCAGCAGCCCATTAGGGGCCTACGAGCAGTACTTC. Translation: CASSPLGAYEQYF.

There are a few counts of this clonotype. The V call is TRBV20-1, the J call TRBJ2-5; D remains ambiguous. The CDR3 covers 13 residues. Looked up from germline, CDR1 is DFQATT and CDR2 is SNEGSKA (reference sequence). Trimming took 6 bases from V and 5 from J, leaving 16 bases between them. Here the CDR3 DNA reads TGCAGTGCAAACCCTAGGATGGGTGAGACCCAGTACTTC. Residues: CSANPRMGETQYF.

V is TRBV24-1 and J is TRBJ1-5, with D possibly TRBD1 on 5 matching bases. The V gene's germline CDR1 is KGHDR and CDR2 SFDVKD. The V gene lost 3 bases and the J gene lost 4 bases, with 9 bases spanning the gap. The CDR3 is 14 residues long. CDR3 sequence reads: CATSDDSSNQPQHF. Written as DNA, the CDR3 is TGTGCCACCAGTGATGACAGTTCAAATCAGCCCCAGCATTTT.

The chain recombines TRBV6-1 with TRBJ1-6, with unresolved D. This CDR3 has 16 amino acids. From germline, CDR1 is MNHNS and CDR2 SASEGT. Trimming removed 6 bases at V and 3 bases at J, with 15 bases between. The CDR3 DNA reads TGTGCCAGCAGGGTCGGACGGCGAGACTATAATTCACCCCTCCACTTT. Its protein product is CASRVGRRDYNSPLHF.

Details on this clonotype: The junction does not match germline at one end; this may be a read error. This chain joins TRBV5-1 and TRBJ2-1; no firm D call. The germline CDR1 and CDR2 sequences are SGHRS and YFSETQ. This CDR3 region has 13 residues. CDR3 residues: CASSFGYPQKQFF. The CDR3 bases are TGCGCCAGCAGCTTTGGTTACCCTCAAAAGCAGTTCTTT.